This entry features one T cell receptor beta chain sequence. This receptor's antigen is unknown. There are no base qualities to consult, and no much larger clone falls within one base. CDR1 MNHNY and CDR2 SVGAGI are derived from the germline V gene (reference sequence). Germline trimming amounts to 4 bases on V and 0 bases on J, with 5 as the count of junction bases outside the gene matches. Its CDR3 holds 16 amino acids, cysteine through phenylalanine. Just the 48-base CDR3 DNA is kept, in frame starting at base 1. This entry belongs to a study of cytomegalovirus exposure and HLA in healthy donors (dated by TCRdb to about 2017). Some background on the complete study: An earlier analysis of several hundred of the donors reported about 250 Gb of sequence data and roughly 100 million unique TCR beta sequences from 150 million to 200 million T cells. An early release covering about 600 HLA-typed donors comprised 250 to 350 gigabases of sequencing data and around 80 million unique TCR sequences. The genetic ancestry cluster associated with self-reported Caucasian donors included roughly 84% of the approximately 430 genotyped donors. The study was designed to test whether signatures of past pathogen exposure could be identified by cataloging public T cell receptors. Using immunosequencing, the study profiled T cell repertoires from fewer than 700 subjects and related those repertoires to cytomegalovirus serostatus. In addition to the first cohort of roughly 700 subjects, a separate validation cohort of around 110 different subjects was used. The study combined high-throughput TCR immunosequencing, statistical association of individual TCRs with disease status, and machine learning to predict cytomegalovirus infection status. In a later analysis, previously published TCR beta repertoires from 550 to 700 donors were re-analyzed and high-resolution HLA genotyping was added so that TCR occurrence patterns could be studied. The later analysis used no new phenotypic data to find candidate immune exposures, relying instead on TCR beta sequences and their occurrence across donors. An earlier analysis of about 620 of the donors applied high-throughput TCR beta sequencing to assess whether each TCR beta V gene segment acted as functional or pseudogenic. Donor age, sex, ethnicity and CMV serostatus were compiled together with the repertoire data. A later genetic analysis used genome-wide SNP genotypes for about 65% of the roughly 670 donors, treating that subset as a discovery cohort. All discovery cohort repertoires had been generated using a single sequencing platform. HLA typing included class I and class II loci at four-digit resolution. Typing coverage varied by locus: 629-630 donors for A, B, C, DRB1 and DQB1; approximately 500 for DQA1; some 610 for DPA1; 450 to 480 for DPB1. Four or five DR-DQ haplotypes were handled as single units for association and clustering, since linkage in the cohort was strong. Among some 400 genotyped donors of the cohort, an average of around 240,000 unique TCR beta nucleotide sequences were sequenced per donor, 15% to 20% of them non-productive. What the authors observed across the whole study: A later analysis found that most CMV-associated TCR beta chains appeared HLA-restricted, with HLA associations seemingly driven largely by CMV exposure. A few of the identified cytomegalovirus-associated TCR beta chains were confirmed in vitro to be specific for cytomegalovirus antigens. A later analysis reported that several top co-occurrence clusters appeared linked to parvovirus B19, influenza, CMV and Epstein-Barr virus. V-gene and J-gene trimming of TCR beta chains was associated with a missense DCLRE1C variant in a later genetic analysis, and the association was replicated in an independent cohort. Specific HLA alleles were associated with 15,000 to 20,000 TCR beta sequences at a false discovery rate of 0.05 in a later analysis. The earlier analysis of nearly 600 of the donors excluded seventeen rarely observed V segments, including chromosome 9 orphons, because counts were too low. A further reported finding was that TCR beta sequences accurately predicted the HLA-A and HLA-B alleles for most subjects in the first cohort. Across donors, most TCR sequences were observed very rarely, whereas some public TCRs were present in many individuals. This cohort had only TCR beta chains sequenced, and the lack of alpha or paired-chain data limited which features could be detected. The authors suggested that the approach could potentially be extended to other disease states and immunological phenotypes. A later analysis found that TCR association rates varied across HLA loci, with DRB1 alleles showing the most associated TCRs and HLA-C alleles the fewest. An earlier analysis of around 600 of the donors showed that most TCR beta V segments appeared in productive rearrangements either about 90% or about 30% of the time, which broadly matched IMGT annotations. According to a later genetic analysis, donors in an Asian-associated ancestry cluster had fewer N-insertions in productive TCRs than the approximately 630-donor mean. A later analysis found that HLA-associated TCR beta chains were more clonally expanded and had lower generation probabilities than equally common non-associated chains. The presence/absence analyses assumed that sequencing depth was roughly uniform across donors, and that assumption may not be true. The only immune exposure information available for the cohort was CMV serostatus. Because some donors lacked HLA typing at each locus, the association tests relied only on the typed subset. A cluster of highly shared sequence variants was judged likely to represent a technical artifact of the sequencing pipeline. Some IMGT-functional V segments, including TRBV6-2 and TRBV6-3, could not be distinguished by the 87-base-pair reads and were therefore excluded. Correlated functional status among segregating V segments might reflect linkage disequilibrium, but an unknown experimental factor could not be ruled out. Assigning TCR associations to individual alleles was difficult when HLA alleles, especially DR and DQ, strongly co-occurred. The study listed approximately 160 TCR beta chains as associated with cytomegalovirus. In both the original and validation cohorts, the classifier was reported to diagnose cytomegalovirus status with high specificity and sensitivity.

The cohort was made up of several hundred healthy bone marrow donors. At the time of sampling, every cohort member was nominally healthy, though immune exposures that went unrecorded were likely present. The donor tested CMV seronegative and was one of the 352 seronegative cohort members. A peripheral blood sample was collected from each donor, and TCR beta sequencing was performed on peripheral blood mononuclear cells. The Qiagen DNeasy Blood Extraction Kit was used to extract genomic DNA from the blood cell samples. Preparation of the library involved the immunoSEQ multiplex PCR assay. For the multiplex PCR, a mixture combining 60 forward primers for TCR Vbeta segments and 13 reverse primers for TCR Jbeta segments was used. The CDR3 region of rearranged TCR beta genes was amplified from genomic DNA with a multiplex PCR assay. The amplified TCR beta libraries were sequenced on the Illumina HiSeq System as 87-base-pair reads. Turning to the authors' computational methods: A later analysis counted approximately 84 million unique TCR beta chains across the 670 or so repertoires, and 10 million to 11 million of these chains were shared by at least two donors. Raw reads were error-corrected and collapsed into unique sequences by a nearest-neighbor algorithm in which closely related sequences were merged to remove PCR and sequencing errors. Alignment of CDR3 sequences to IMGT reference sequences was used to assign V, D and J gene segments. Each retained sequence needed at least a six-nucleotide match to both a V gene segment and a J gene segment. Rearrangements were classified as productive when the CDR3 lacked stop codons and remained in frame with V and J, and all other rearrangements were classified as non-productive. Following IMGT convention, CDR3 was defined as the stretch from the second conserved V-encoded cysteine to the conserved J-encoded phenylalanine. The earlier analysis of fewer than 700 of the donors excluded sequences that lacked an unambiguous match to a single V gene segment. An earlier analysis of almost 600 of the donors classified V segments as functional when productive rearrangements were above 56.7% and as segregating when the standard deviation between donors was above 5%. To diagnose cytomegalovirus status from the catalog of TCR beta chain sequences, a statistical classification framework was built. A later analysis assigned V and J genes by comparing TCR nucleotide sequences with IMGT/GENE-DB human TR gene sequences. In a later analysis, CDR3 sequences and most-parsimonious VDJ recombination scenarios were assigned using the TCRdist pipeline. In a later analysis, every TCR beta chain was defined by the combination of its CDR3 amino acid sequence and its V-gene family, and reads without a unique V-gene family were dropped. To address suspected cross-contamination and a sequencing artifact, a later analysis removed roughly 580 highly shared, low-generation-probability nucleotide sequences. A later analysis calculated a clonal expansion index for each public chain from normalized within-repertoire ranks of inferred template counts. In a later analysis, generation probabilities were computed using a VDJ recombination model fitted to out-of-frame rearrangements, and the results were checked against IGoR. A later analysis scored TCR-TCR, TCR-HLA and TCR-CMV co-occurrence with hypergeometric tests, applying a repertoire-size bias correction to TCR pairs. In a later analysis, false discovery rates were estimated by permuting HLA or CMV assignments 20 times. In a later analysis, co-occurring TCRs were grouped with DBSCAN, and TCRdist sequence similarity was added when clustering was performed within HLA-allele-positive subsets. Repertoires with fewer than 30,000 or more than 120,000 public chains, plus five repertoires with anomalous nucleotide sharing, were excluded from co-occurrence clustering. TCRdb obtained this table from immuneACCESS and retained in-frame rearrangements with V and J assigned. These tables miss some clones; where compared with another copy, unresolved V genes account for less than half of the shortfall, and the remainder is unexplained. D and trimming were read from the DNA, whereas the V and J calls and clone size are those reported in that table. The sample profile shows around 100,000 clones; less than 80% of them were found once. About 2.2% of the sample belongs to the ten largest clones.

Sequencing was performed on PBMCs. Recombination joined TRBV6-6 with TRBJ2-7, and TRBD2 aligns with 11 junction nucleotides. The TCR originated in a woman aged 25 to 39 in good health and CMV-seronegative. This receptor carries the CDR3 CASSSPGLAVSYEQYF. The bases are TGTGCCAGCAGTTCTCCGGGACTAGCGGTCTCCTACGAGCAGTACTTC.